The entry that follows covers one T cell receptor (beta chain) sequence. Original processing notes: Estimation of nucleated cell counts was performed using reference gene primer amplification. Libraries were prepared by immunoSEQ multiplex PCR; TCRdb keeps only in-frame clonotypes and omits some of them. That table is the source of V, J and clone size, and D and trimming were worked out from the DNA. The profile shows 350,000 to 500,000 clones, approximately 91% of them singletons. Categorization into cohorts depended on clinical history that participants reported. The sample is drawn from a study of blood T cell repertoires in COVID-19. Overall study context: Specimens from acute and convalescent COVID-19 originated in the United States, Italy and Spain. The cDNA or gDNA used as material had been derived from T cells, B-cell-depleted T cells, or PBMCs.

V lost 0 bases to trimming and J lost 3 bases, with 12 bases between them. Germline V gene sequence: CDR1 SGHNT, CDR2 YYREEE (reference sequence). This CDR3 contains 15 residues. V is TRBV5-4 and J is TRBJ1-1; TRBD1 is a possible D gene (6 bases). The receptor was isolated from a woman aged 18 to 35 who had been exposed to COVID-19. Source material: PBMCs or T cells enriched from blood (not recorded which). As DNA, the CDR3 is TGTGCCAGCAGCTTGGATTCATCAGGGGACACTGAAGCTTTCTTT. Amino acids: CASSLDSSGDTEAFF.